The 9 T cell receptor beta chains in this list originate from one sample, sequenced in a study of cytomegalovirus exposure and HLA in healthy donors. Primers: 60 Vbeta forward and 13 Jbeta reverse. Here immunoSEQ multiplex PCR was the method, and the copy in TCRdb shows in-frame clones only, minus some. This table has tens of thousands of clones, about 70% appearing once. The sample consisted of PBMCs. The receptors come from a woman aged 55-70 years in good health and CMV-seropositive.

The chain's CDR3 is CASLPGSYEQYF. CDR3 nucleotide sequence: TGTGCCAGCCTACCGGGATCCTACGAGCAGTACTTC. The chain is built from TRBV2 and TRBJ2-7, with a possible D match to TRBD2 (5 bases). Trimming cost V 8 bases and J 1 base, with 9 bases left between them. CDR3 length: 12 amino acids. Germline lookup yields CDR1 SNHLY and CDR2 FYNNEI.

A note on this clone: The junction and the germline gene differ at one end; a read error may be behind it. The chain links TRBV7-9 to TRBJ1-6; TRBD1 matches at 8 bases. CDR1 and CDR2 from the germline V gene are SEHNR and FQNEAQ (reference sequence). The CDR3 is 15 residues long. CDR3: CSSSLDDRGNSPLHF. The CDR3 coding sequence is TGTTCCAGCAGCTTAGACGACAGGGGCAATTCACCCCTCCACTTT. Filled out from reference TRBV7-9 and TRBJ1-6, the complete variable domain reads DTGVSQNPRHKITKRGQNVTFRCDPISEHNRLYWYRQTLGQGPEFLTYFQNEAQLEKSRLLSDRFSAERPKGSFSTLEIQRTEQGDSAMYLCSSSLDDRGNSPLHFGNGTRLTVT.

The rearrangement joins TRBV19 to TRBJ1-3; the D is unclear. CDR3 length: 14 amino acids. Germline V lookup: CDR1 LNHDA, CDR2 SQIVND (reference sequence). Trimming took 11 bases from V and 0 from J, leaving 14 bases between them. This CDR3 reads CAGMEDYSGNTIYF. As DNA, the CDR3 is TGTGCCGGTATGGAGGATTACTCTGGAAACACCATATATTTT.

The V call is TRBV13, the J call TRBJ2-7, with D perhaps TRBD1 (6 bases). The length of the CDR3 is 19 residues. Germline CDR1 and CDR2: PRHDT and FYEKMQ (reference sequence). Trimming removed 5 bases from V and 3 bases from J, with 29 bases in between. In DNA, the CDR3 is TGTGCCAGCAGCCCCCGGACAGAAGAAATTAGTTTAAAGCGCTACGAGCAGTACTTC. Translation: CASSPRTEEISLKRYEQYF.

This clone was detected only once. The chain couples TRBV6-1 to TRBJ1-2, with D perhaps matching TRBD1 (6 bases). CDR1 and CDR2 (germline): MNHNS, SASEGT. The CDR3 is 14 residues long. Trimming took 3 bases from V and 8 from J, leaving 16 bases between them. The CDR3 DNA follows: TGTGCCAGCAGTGAGGGGAGGGGGGCCATCGGCTACACCTTC. This gives the protein CASSEGRGAIGYTF.

This clone was counted between two and nine times. The chain links TRBV4-2 to TRBJ2-3; 8 positions match TRBD2. Germline lookup yields CDR1 LGHNA and CDR2 YNFKEQ. Trimming cost V 0 bases and J 3 bases; bases outside gene matches: 8. This CDR3 contains 17 residues. CDR3 amino acids: CASSQESGGGPTDTQYF. As DNA, the CDR3 is TGTGCCAGCAGCCAAGAGTCGGGGGGGGGCCCGACAGATACGCAGTATTTT.

This chain uses TRBV10-2 with TRBJ2-7; TRBD2 matches at 10 bases. The V gene end was trimmed by 2 bases and the J gene end by 7 bases; junction bases not matched to a gene: 8. The CDR3 contains 15 residues. Germline CDR1 reads WSHSY; CDR2 reads SAAADI. The CDR3 sequence is CASSERAGGPGEQYF. CDR3 DNA: TGCGCCAGCAGTGAGAGAGCGGGGGGGCCGGGGGAGCAGTACTTC.

This chain uses TRBV4-2 with TRBJ2-1; D ambiguous. Trimming left V 0 bases short and J 5 bases short, with 8 bases between. This CDR3 comprises 14 residues. The V gene's germline CDR1 is LGHNA and CDR2 YNFKEQ. CDR3 region: CASSQEYYDNEQFF. The CDR3 nucleotides are TGTGCCAGCAGCCAAGAGTACTACGACAATGAGCAGTTCTTC.

The chain carries TRBV7-2 and TRBJ1-1; TRBD1 matches 8 bases. Germline V gene lookup returns CDR1 SGHTA and CDR2 FQGNSA. V dropped 6 bases and J dropped 2; count of bases not matched to a gene: 8. The CDR3 is 15 residues long. CDR3 sequence (DNA): TGTGCCAGCAGTCTCAGGACAGGGCGAAACACTGAAGCTTTCTTT. As protein: CASSLRTGRNTEAFF.